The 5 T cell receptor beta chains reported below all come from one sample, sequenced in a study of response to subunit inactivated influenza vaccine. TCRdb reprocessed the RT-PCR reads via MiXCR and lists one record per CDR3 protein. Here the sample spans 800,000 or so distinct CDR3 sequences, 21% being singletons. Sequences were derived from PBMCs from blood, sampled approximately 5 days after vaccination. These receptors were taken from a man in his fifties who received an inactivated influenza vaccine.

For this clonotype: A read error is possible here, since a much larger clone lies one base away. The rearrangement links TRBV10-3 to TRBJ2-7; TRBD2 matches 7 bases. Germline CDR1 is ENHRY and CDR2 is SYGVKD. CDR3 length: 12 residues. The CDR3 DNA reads TGTGCCATCAGCCGACAGCGGGACGAGCAGCACTTC. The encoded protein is CAISRQRDEQHF.

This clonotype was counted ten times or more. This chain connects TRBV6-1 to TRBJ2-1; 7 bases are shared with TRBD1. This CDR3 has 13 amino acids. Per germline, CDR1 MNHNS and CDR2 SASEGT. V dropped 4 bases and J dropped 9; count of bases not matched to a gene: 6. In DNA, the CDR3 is TGTGCCAGCAGTGGACAGGGATTAGCTGAGCAGTTCTTC. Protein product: CASSGQGLAEQFF.

This chain's CDR3 is CSAREGAGEKLFF. CDR3 DNA sequence: TGCAGTGCTAGAGAGGGGGCAGGTGAAAAACTGTTTTTT. The chain carries TRBV20-1 and TRBJ1-4; D may be TRBD1 (6 bases). The germline V gene encodes CDR1 DFQATT and CDR2 SNEGSKA (reference sequence). The germline V and J ends were trimmed by 0 bases and 7 bases, with 9 bases remaining between them. The CDR3 is 13 residues long.

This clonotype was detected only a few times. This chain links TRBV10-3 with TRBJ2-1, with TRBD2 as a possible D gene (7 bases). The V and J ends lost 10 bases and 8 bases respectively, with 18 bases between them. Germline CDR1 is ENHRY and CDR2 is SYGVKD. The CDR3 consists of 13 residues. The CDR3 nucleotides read TGTGCCACCCTTCGGGGGGCCGCGGATGAGCAGTTCTTC. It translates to CATLRGAADEQFF.

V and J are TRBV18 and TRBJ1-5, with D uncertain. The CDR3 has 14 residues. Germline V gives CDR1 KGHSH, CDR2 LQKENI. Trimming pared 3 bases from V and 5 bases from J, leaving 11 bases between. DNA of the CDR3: TGTGCCAGCTCACCGGGTGAAGGGTATCAGCCCCAGCATTTT. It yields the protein CASSPGEGYQPQHF.